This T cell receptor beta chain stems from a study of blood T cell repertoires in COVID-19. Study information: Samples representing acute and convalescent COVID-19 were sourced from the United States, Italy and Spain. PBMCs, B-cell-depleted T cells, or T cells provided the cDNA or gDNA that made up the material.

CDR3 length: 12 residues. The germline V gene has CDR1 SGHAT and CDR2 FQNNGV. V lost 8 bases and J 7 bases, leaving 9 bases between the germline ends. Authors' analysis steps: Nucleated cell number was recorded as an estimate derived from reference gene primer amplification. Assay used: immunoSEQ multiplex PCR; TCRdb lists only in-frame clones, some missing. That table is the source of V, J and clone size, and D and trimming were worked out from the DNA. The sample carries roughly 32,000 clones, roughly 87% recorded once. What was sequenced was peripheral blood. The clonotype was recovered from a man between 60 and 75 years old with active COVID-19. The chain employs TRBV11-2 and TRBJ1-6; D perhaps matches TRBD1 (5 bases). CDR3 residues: CASGRGNSPLHF. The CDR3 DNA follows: TGTGCCAGCGGTCGGGGGAATTCACCCCTCCACTTT.